The entry below describes one T cell receptor (beta chain). Here the gene names and germline are mouse. The CDR3 extends 1 residue past the end of the read, so its final part is completed from the germline J gene. This sample is part of a study of tissue T cells after allogeneic stem cell transplantation. Assay: immunoSEQ multiplex PCR; the TCRdb copy retains only in-frame clones and omits some. The table records some 22,000 clones, roughly three quarters of them present only once. CDR1 MSHET and CDR2 SYDVDS come from the germline V gene. CDR3 length: 14 amino acids. The V end lost 2 bases, the J end lost 3 bases, and 7 bases lay between the germline ends.

The sequence was collected from a female BALB/c mouse in good health. For the strain, the MHC haplotype given is H2-d. The rearrangement links TRBV29 to TRBJ1-4; no clear D gene. The sequenced material came from blood. The CDR3 spells CASSLGQTNERLFF. The DNA read from the CDR3 is TGTGCTAGCAGTTTAGGGCAGACCAACGAAAGATTATTT.